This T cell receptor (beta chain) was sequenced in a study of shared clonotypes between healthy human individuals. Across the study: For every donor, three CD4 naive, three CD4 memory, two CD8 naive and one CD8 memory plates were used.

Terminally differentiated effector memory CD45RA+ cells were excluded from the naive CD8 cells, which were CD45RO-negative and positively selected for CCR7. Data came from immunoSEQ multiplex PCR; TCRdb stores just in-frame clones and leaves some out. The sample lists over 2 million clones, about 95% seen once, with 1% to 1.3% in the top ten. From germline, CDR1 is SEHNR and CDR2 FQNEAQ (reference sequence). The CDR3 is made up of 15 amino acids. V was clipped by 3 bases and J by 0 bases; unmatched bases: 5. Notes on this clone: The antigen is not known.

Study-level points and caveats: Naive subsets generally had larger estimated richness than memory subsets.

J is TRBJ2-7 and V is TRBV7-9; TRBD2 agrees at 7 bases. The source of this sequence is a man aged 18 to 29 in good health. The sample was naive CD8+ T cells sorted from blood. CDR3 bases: TGTGCCAGCAGCTTGCGTGGCGGGAGCTCCTACGAGCAGTACTTC. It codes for CASSLRGGSSYEQYF. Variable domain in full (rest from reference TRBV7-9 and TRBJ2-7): DTGVSQNPRHKITKRGQNVTFRCDPISEHNRLYWYRQTLGQGPEFLTYFQNEAQLEKSRLLSDRFSAERPKGSFSTLEIQRTEQGDSAMYLCASSLRGGSSYEQYFGPGTRLTVT.